The 3 T cell receptor beta chains below come from one sample, sequenced in a study of control samples from healthy donors and cancer patients. The assay was immunoSEQ multiplex PCR, and TCRdb's table has in-frame clones only and misses some. Found here are about 130,000 clones, approximately 94% of them singletons; the top ten hold 1.5% to 2%. The sequenced material came from PBMCs. These receptors came from a man aged 45 to 65 with head and neck cancer.

The chain joins TRBV20-1 to TRBJ1-1; D is ambiguous. Germline-derived CDR1 and CDR2 are DFQATT and SNEGSKA (reference sequence). The CDR3 has 15 amino acids. V shed 3 bases and J shed 2 bases, with 16 bases lying between them. CDR3 DNA: TGCAGTGCTAGTCATGCCTCAACGGGAAACACTGAAGCTTTCTTT. Its translation is CSASHASTGNTEAFF.

The rearrangement joins TRBV30 to TRBJ1-2; 8 positions agree with TRBD1. The V gene end was trimmed by 2 bases and the J gene end by 4 bases; junction bases not matched to a gene: 3. CDR1 is GTSNPN, CDR2 SVGIG, per germline (reference sequence). This CDR3 comprises 13 residues. CDR3 coding DNA: TGTGCCTGGAGTAGGGACAGGCCCTATGGCTACACCTTC. Translation gives CAWSRDRPYGYTF.

The J gene is TRBJ2-3, the V gene TRBV7-2; D is unresolved. The germline CDR1 and CDR2 sequences are SGHTA and FQGNSA. Trimming removed 5 bases from V and 4 bases from J, with 10 bases in between. The CDR3 extends over 13 amino acids. The CDR3 spells CASSPYGPDTQYF. Here the CDR3 DNA reads TGTGCCAGCAGCCCTTATGGGCCAGATACGCAGTATTTT.